Listed below are T cell receptor beta chains from one sample, sequenced in a study of graft-versus-host responses after intestinal transplantation. No antigens are known for them. Measured with immunoSEQ multiplex PCR; TCRdb has only the in-frame clones, and not every one. Among 25,000 to 35,000 clones listed, approximately 80% were seen once. This specimen consisted of unstimulated CD8+ T cells sorted from spleen or lymph node cells, obtained before intestinal transplant. These receptors were collected from a human donor who received an intestinal transplant. Each CDR3 is given with its conserved first and last residue. A D gene is named only where the DNA matches it firmly. Expanded clones get a size class; other rows say once, few or many, or leave the size out.

v_call,clone_size,d_call,j_call,cdr3_nt,cdr3_aa
TRBV4-1,-,-,TRBJ2-1,TGCGCCAGCAGTGGAGGGGGGGCCTACAATGAGCAGTTCTTC,CASSGGGAYNEQFF
TRBV9,-,-,TRBJ2-2,TGTGCCAGCAGCGGGACGTTAGCGGTTGCGTGGGGGGAGCTGTTTTTT,CASSGTLAVAWGELFF
TRBV7-9,-,-,TRBJ2-7,TGTGCCAGCAGCTTGTCGAGTTTCGAGCAGTACTTC,CASSLSSFEQYF
TRBV7-6,-,TRBD1,TRBJ2-7,TGTGCCAGCAGTCTCGGACAGGGGCGAAATTACGAGCAGTACTTC,CASSLGQGRNYEQYF
TRBV27,-,TRBD1,TRBJ2-3,TGTGCCAGCATGGGGACAGAAAGATGGGATACGCAGTATTTT,CASMGTERWDTQYF
TRBV10-3,-,-,TRBJ1-2,TGTGCCATCAGTGTCCGTCCTGAGTACTCCAACTATGGCTACACCTTC,CAISVRPEYSNYGYTF
TRBV7-9,-,TRBD1,TRBJ1-2,TGTGCCAGCAGCTTAGTCCTCAGGGGGGACTATGGCTACACCTTC,CASSLVLRGDYGYTF
TRBV7-8,-,-,TRBJ2-7,TGTGCCAGCAGCTTAAGGGGCGAGCAGTACTTC,CASSLRGEQYF
TRBV6-5,-,-,TRBJ2-7,TGTGCCAGCAGTTACTCGGGCAGTCCCTACGAGCAGTACTTC,CASSYSGSPYEQYF
TRBV27,-,-,TRBJ1-5,TGTGCCAGCAGTACTACGGTCGGTCAGCCCCAGCATTTT,CASSTTVGQPQHF
TRBV6-5,-,-,TRBJ1-2,TGTGCCAGCAGTTACCGCGGGTATGGCTACACCTTC,CASSYRGYGYTF
TRBV15,-,TRBD2,TRBJ2-1,TGTGCCACCAGCAGAGATCCGACTAGCGGAAACTACAATGAGCAGTTCTTC,CATSRDPTSGNYNEQFF
TRBV4-1,-,-,TRBJ2-7,TGCGCCAGCAGCCAAGAGGGCCTTTCCGAGCAGTACTTC,CASSQEGLSEQYF
TRBV7-9,-,-,TRBJ2-7,TGTGCCAGCAGCTCCGGACAGCCAAGGGAGCAGTACTTC,CASSSGQPREQYF
TRBV14,-,-,TRBJ2-1,TGTGCCAGCAGCCACCCCATGGCCAACAATGAGCAGTTCTTC,CASSHPMANNEQFF
TRBV6-1,-,TRBD1,TRBJ2-5,TGTGCCAGCACAGGACAGGGGAGAGAGACCCAGTACTTC,CASTGQGRETQYF
TRBV7-7,few,-,TRBJ1-5,TGTGCTAGCAGCTTAGTCGGTCAGCCCCAGCATTTT,CASSLVGQPQHF
TRBV5-8,-,-,TRBJ1-2,TGTGCCAGCAGCTTGGCCGGGGTTCGTGGCTACACCTTC,CASSLAGVRGYTF
TRBV4-1,-,-,TRBJ2-5,TGCGCCAGCAGCGACGCGGGGCCCCAGTACTTC,CASSDAGPQYF
TRBV18,-,TRBD1,TRBJ2-5,TGTGCCAGCTCCCCTGGACAGGGGTGGGAGACCCAGTACTTC,CASSPGQGWETQYF
TRBV16,-,-,TRBJ2-6,TGTGCCAGCAGCCAATTTCTCTCCTACTCTGGGGCCAACGTCCTGACTTTC,CASSQFLSYSGANVLTF
TRBV28,-,TRBD1,TRBJ2-5,TGTGCCAGCAGACCCGGGACAGGGGGAGAAGAGACCCAGTACTTC,CASRPGTGGEETQYF
TRBV19,few,TRBD2,TRBJ2-1,TGTGCCAGTAGTATCAACTCGGCTAGCGGAATCTACAATGAGCAGTTCTTC,CASSINSASGIYNEQFF
TRBV29-1,-,-,TRBJ2-1,TGCAGCGTTGAAGGCACAGAGTTGTCCTACAATGAGCAGTTCTTC,CSVEGTELSYNEQFF
TRBV28,-,-,TRBJ1-2,TGTGCCAGCAGTTTCGGGTGGAGCTATGGCTACACCTTC,CASSFGWSYGYTF
TRBV28,-,-,TRBJ2-5,TGTGCCAGCAGTTTCAATCCCCGGGGGTACCAAGAGACCCAGTACTTC,CASSFNPRGYQETQYF
TRBV27,-,TRBD1,TRBJ2-3,TGTGCCAGCGTACCCCAGGGGGCGGAGGGAGATACGCAGTATTTT,CASVPQGAEGDTQYF
TRBV29-1,-,TRBD2,TRBJ2-1,TGCAGCGTTGGCCGGTGGCGGGAGAGGAACAATGAGCAGTTCTTC,CSVGRWRERNNEQFF